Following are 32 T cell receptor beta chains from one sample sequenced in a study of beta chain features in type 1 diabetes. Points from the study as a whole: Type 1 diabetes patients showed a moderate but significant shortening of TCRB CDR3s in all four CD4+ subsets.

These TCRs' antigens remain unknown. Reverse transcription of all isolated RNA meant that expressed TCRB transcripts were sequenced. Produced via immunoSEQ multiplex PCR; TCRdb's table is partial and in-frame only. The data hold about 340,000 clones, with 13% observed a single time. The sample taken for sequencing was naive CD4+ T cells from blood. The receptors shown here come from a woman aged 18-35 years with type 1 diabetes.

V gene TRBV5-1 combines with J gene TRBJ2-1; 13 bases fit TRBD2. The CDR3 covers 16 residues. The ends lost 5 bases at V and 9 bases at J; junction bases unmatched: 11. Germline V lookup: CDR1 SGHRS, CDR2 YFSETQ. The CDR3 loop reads CASRQGLAGVVGEQFF. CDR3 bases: TGCGCCAGCAGACAAGGACTAGCGGGAGTAGTGGGTGAGCAGTTCTTC.

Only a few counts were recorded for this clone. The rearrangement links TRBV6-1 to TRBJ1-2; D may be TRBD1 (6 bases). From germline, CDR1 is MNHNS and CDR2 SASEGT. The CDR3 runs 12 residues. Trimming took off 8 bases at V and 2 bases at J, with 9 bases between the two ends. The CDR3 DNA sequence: TGTGCCAGCGGAGACAGGAACTATGGCTACACCTTC. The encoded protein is CASGDRNYGYTF.

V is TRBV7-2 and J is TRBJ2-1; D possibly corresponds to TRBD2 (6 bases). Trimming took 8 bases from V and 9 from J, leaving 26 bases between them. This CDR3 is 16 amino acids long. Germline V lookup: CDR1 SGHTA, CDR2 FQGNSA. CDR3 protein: CASSAGGSTSRLEQFF. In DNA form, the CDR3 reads TGTGCCAGCTCCGCCGGGGGATCTACTAGCCGGCTTGAGCAGTTCTTC.

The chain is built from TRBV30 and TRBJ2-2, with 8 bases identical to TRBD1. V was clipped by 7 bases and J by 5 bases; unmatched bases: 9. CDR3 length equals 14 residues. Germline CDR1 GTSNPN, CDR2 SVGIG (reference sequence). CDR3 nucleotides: TGTGCCTCCGGTGGTACAGGGGGAACCGGGGAGCTGTTTTTT. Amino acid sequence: CASGGTGGTGELFF.

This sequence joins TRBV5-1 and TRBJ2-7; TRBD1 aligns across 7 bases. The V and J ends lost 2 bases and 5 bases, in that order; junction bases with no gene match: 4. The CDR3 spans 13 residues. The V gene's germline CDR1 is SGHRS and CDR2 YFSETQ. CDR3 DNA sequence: TGCGCCAGCAGCTTAGGACAGGCAAACGAGCAGTACTTC. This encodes CASSLGQANEQYF.

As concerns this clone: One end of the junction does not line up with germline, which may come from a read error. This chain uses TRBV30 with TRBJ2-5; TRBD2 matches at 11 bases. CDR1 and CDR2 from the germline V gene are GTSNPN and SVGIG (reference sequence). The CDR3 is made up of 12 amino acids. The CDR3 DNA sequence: TGTGCCTGGAGTCCTTCTGGACTAGCGGGTAACTTC. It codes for CAWSPSGLAGNF.

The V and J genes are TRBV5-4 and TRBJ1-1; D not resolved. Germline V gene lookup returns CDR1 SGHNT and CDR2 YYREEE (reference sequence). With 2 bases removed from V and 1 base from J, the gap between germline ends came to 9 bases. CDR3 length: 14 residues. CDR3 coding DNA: TGTGCCAGCAGCTTAGAGACGGGGAACACTGAAGCTTTCTTT. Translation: CASSLETGNTEAFF.

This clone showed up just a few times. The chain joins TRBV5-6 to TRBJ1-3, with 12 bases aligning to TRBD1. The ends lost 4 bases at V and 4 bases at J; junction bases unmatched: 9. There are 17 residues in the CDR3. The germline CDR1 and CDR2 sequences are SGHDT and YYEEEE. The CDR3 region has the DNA TGTGCCAGCAGCCCGGGGACAGGGGGCAAATCCGGAAACACCATATATTTT. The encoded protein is CASSPGTGGKSGNTIYF.

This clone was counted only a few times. CDR3 DNA: TGCGCCAGCAGCCAAGGAGGCAGTACTGGAAACACCATATATTTT. Translating it yields CASSQGGSTGNTIYF. The genes are TRBV4-3 and TRBJ1-3; D is unresolved. The CDR3 is 15 residues long. Germline V gene lookup returns CDR1 LGHNA and CDR2 YSLEER. Trimming shortened V by 1 base and J by 2 bases, and 9 bases separated the two germline ends.

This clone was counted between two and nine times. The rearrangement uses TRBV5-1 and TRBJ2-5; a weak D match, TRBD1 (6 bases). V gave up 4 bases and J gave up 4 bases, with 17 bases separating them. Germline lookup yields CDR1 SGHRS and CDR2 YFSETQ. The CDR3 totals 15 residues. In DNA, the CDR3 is TGCGCCAGCAGCCTCGCAGGGGTGAGGGCAGAGACCCAGTACTTC. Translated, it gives CASSLAGVRAETQYF.

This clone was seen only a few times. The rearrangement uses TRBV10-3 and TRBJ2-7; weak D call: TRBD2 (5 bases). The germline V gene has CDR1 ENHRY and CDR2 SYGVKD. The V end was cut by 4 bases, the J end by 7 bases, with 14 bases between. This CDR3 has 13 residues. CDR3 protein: CAISVGVIGEQYV. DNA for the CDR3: TGTGCCATCAGTGTGGGAGTAATTGGGGAGCAGTACGTC.

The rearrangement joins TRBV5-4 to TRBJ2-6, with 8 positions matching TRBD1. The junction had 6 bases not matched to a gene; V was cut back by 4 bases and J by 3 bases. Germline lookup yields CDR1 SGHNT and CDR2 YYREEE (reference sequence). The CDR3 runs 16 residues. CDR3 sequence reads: CASSGTGGGGANVLTF. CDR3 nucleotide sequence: TGTGCCAGCAGCGGAACAGGGGGTGGTGGGGCCAACGTCCTGACTTTC. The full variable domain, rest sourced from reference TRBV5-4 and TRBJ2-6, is ETGVTQSPTHLIKTRGQQVTLRCSSQSGHNTVSWYQQALGQGPQFIFQYYREEENGRGNFPPRFSGLQFPNYSSELNVNALELDDSALYLCASSGTGGGGANVLTFGAGSRLTVL.

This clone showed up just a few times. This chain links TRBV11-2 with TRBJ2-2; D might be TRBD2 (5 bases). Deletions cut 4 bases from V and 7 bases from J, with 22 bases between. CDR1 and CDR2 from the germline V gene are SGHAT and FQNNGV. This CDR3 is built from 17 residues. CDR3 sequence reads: CASSYRLDSVSDGELFF. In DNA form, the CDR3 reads TGTGCCAGCAGCTACCGACTGGACTCCGTCTCGGACGGGGAGCTGTTTTTT.

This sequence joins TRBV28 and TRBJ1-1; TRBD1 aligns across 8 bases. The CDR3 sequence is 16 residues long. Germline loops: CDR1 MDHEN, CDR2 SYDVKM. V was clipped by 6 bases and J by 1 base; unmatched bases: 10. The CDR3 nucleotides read TGTGCCAGCAGCCACAGACAGGGGCCTTCGAACACTGAAGCTTTCTTT. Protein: CASSHRQGPSNTEAFF.

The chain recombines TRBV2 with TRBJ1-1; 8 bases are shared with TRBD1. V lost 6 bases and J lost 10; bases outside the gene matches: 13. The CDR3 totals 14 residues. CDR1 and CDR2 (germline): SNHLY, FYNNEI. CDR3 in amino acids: CASSGVKGQGGAFF. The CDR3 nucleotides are TGTGCCAGCAGCGGAGTTAAAGGACAGGGCGGAGCTTTCTTT. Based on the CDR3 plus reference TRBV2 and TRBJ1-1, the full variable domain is EPEVTQTPSHQVTQMGQEVILRCVPISNHLYFYWYRQILGQKVEFLVSFYNNEISEKSEIFDDQFSVERPDGSNFTLKIRSTKLEDSAMYFCASSGVKGQGGAFFGQGTRLTVV.

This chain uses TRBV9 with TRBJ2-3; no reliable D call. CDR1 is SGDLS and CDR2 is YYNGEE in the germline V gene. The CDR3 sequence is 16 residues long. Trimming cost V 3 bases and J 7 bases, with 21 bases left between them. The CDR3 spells CASSAMTAAGPNTQYF. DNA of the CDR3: TGTGCCAGCAGCGCCATGACGGCGGCCGGTCCCAATACGCAGTATTTT. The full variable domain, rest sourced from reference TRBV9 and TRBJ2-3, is DSGVTQTPKHLITATGQRVTLRCSPRSGDLSVYWYQQSLDQGLQFLIQYYNGEERAKGNILERFSAQQFPDLHSELNLSSLELGDSALYFCASSAMTAAGPNTQYFGPGTRLTVL.

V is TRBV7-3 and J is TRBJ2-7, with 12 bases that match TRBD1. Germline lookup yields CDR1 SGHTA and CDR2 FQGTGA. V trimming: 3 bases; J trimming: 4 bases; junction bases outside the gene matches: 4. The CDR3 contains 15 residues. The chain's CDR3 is CASSFGTGGGYEQYF. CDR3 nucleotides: TGTGCCAGCAGCTTTGGGACAGGGGGCGGGTACGAGCAGTACTTC.

The CDR3 DNA reads as TGTGCCAGCAGCTCCCCCCTTACGACAGGGGGCCACTACGAGCAGTACTTC. It is translated as CASSSPLTTGGHYEQYF. J is TRBJ2-7 and V is TRBV7-6; 10 bases map to TRBD1. V shed 4 bases, J shed 3 bases, and the junction held 12 bases outside the gene matches. Germline CDR1 and CDR2: SGHVS and FNYEAQ. The length of the CDR3 is 17 residues.

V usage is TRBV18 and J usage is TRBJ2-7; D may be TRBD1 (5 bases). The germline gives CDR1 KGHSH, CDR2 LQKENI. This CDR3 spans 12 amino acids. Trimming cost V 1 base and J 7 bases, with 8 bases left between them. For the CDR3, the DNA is TGTGCCAGCTCACCACTGGGGCAGGAGCAGTACTTC. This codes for CASSPLGQEQYF.

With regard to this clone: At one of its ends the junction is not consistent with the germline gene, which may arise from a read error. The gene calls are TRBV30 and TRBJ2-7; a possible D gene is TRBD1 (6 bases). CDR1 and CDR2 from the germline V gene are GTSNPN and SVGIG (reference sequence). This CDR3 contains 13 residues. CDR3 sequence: CAWSVQGVGSRCF. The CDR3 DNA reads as TGTGCCTGGAGTGTACAGGGAGTAGGAAGCAGGTGCTTC.

The CDR3 DNA sequence: TGCAGCGTTGAAAGGGGTAAAGCTTTCTTT. It is translated as CSVERGKAFF. The chain carries TRBV29-1 and TRBJ1-1, with D perhaps TRBD1 (5 bases). V lost 2 bases and J 9 bases, leaving 7 bases between the germline ends. The germline CDR1 and CDR2 sequences are SQVTM and ANQGSEA. This CDR3 is built from 10 residues. The entire variable domain, with the rest obtained from reference TRBV29-1 and TRBJ1-1, is as follows: SAVISQKPSRDICQRGTSLTIQCQVDSQVTMMFWYRQQPGQSLTLIATANQGSEATYESGFVIDKFPISRPNLTFSTLTVSNMSPEDSSIYLCSVERGKAFFGQGTRLTVV.

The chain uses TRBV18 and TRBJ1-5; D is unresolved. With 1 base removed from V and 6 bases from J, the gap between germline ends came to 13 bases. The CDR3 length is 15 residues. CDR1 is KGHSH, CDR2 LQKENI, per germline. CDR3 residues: CASSPQGVEGQPQHF. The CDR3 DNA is TGTGCCAGCTCACCACAGGGAGTGGAGGGTCAGCCCCAGCATTTT.

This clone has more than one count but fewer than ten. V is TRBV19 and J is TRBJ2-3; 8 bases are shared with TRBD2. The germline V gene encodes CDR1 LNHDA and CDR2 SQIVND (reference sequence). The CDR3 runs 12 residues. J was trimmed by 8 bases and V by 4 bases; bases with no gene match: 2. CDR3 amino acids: CASSTGGVTQYF. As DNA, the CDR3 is TGTGCCAGTAGTACGGGAGGGGTTACGCAGTATTTT. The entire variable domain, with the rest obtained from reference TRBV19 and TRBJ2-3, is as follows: DGGITQSPKYLFRKEGQNVTLSCEQNLNHDAMYWYRQDPGQGLRLIYYSQIVNDFQKGDIAEGYSVSREKKESFPLTVTSAQKNPTAFYLCASSTGGVTQYFGPGTRLTVL.

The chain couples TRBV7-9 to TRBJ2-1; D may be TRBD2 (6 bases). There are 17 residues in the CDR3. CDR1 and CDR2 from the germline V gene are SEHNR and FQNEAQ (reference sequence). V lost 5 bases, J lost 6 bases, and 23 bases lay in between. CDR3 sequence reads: CASSQGLLVLSGNEQFF. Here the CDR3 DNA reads TGTGCCAGCAGCCAGGGACTTTTGGTACTTTCCGGCAATGAGCAGTTCTTC. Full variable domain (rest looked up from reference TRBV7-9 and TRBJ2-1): DTGVSQNPRHKITKRGQNVTFRCDPISEHNRLYWYRQTLGQGPEFLTYFQNEAQLEKSRLLSDRFSAERPKGSFSTLEIQRTEQGDSAMYLCASSQGLLVLSGNEQFFGPGTRLTVL.

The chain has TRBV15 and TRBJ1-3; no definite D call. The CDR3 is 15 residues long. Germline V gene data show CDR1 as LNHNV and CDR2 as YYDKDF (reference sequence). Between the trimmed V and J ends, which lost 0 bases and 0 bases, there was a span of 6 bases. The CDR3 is CATSRDPSSGNTIYF. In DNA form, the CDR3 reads TGTGCCACCAGCAGAGATCCCAGCTCTGGAAACACCATATATTTT. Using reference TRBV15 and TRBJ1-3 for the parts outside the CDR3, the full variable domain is DAMVIQNPRYQVTQFGKPVTLSCSQTLNHNVMYWYQQKSSQAPKLLFHYYDKDFNNEADTPDNFQSRRPNTSFCFLDIRSPGLGDTAMYLCATSRDPSSGNTIYFGEGSWLTVV.

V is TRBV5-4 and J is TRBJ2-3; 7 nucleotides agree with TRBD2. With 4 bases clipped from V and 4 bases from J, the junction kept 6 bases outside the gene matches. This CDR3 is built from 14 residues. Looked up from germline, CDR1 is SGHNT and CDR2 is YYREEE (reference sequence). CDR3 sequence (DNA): TGTGCCAGCAGCACCTCTAGCGGAGCAGATACGCAGTATTTT. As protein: CASSTSSGADTQYF.

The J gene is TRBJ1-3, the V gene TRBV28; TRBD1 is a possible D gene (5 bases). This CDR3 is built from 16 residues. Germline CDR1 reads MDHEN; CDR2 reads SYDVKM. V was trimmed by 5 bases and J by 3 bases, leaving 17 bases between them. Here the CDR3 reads CASSPSKGSLGNTIYF. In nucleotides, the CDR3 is TGTGCCAGCAGTCCCTCGAAGGGGTCTCTTGGAAACACCATATATTTT.

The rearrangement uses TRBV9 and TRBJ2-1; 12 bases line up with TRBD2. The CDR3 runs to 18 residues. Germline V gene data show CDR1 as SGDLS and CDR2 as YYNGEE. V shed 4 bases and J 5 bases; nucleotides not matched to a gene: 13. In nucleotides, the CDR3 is TGTGCCAGCAGCCCAGCAGCCCCTTCTAGCGGGAGGGACAATGAGCAGTTCTTC. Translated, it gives CASSPAAPSSGRDNEQFF.

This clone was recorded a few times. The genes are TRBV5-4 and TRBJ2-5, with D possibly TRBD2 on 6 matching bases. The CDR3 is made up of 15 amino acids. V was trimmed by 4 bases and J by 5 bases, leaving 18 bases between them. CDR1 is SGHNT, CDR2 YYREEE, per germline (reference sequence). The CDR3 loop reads CASSPDGGSGETQYF. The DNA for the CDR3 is TGTGCCAGCAGCCCGGATGGGGGGAGTGGTGAGACCCAGTACTTC. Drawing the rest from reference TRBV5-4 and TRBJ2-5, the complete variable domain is ETGVTQSPTHLIKTRGQQVTLRCSSQSGHNTVSWYQQALGQGPQFIFQYYREEENGRGNFPPRFSGLQFPNYSSELNVNALELDDSALYLCASSPDGGSGETQYFGPGTRLLVL.

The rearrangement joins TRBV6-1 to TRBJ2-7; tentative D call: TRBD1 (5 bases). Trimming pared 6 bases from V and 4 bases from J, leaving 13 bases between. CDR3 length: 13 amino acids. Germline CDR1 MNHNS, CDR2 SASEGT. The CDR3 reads CASRTSAGYEQYV. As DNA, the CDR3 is TGTGCCAGCAGAACCTCCGCAGGGTACGAGCAGTACGTC.

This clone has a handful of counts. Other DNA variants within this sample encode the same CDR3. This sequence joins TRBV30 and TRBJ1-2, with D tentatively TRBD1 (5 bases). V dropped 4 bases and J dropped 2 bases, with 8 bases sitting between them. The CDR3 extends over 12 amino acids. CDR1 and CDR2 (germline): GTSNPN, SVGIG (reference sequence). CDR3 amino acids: CAWTAGNYGYTF. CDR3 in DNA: TGTGCCTGGACGGCAGGGAACTATGGCTACACCTTC.

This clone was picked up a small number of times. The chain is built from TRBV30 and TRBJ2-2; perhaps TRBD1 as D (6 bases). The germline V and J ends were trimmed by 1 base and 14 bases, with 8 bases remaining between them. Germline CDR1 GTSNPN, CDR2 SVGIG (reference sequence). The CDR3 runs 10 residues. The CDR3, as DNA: TGTGCCTGGAGTGGGGACATTCTGTTTTTT. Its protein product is CAWSGDILFF. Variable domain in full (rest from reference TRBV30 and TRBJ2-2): SQTIHQWPATLVQPVGSPLSLECTVEGTSNPNLYWYRQAAGRGLQLLFYSVGIGQISSEVPQNLSASRPQDRQFILSSKKLLLSDSGFYLCAWSGDILFFGEGSRLTVL.